This T cell receptor beta chain was identified during a study of glioma-infiltrating T cells. Notes on the study in general: Tissue-blood divergence was below expectation in non-neoplastic patients, above in gliomas. CDR3 overlap between tissue and blood was very small.

The CDR3 has 13 residues. V dropped 3 bases and J dropped 3 bases, with 8 bases sitting between them. Germline V gives CDR1 SGHTA, CDR2 FQGTGA. Details on this clonotype: As yet, its antigen is unknown.

The iRepertoire nested amplicon-rescue multiplex PCR amplified TCR alpha and beta CDR3s from RNA. One-step reverse transcription and amplification started from about 100-400 ng of tissue mRNA or PBMC total RNA. TCRdb reprocessed the multiplex PCR reads with MiXCR, giving one entry per CDR3 protein. This sample has under 200,000 distinct CDR3 sequences, with more than 35% found just once. The chain uses TRBV7-3 and TRBJ1-1, with D unclear. The source is a human donor with low-grade glioma or glioblastoma, undergoing nonglioma brain surgery, or in good health (not recorded which). Material: glioma tissue, nonneoplastic brain tissue, or PBMCs (not recorded which). The CDR3 bases are TGTGCCAGCAGCTTCTTGTCTGACACTGAAGCTTTCTTT. It codes for CASSFLSDTEAFF.